Listed here are 7 T cell receptor beta chains from one sample, sequenced in a study of cytomegalovirus exposure and HLA in healthy donors. Primers included in the PCR were 60 Vbeta and 13 Jbeta primers. Using immunoSEQ multiplex PCR, the repertoire was profiled, and TCRdb retains in-frame clones only, with some absent. In the table there are around 99,000 clones, around 85% of which are singletons. Sequencing was performed on PBMCs. These receptor sequences come from a man aged 25 to 40 in good health and CMV-seronegative.

The chain has TRBV10-2 and TRBJ2-3; TRBD2 is a possible D gene (6 bases). Germline V CDR1 and CDR2: WSHSY, SAAADI. This CDR3 contains 14 residues. V was shortened by 2 bases and J by 4 bases, with 10 bases between the two germline ends. DNA for the CDR3: TGCGCCAGCAGTGAGCAGGGCGGGGCAGATACGCAGTATTTT. It specifies CASSEQGGADTQYF.

This chain links TRBV5-1 with TRBJ2-7; 8 bases are a match to TRBD1. The CDR3 has 15 amino acids. CDR1 SGHRS and CDR2 YFSETQ come from the germline V gene. Germline trimming cut 4 bases from V and 4 bases from J; bases unmatched to any gene: 10. The CDR3 region has the DNA TGCGCCAGCAGCGCGTTCGGGACAGGACCTTACGAGCAGTACTTC. Translating it yields CASSAFGTGPYEQYF. Variable domain in full (rest from reference TRBV5-1 and TRBJ2-7): KAGVTQTPRYLIKTRGQQVTLSCSPISGHRSVSWYQQTPGQGLQFLFEYFSETQRNKGNFPGRFSGRQFSNSRSEMNVSTLELGDSALYLCASSAFGTGPYEQYFGPGTRLTVT.

Comments on this clone: An end of the junction does not agree with germline; a read error may underlie this. The chain carries TRBV7-7 and TRBJ2-5; D might be TRBD2 (6 bases). The CDR3 loop spans 15 amino acids. Germline-derived CDR1 and CDR2 are SSHAT and FNYEAQ (reference sequence). CDR3: CASSLVTGVAETQYF. For the CDR3, the DNA is TGTGCTAGCAGCTTAGTGACGGGGGTCGCAGAGACCCAGTACTTC.

V is TRBV7-2 and J is TRBJ1-4; weak D call: TRBD1 (5 bases). The V and J ends lost 5 bases and 0 bases respectively, with 10 bases between them. The CDR3 is 15 residues long. The germline V gene has CDR1 SGHTA and CDR2 FQGNSA. CDR3 in amino acids: CASSSTGSTNEKLFF. As DNA, the CDR3 is TGTGCCAGCAGCAGCACAGGTTCAACTAATGAAAAACTGTTTTTT.

This clone has a single count. J is TRBJ2-7 and V is TRBV6-1; 9 positions match TRBD1. Germline trimming cut 8 bases from V and 3 bases from J; bases unmatched to any gene: 8. Germline V gene data show CDR1 as MNHNS and CDR2 as SASEGT. CDR3 length equals 14 residues. The chain's CDR3 is CASGGTGFFYEQYF. For the CDR3, the DNA is TGTGCCAGCGGGGGGACAGGGTTTTTCTACGAGCAGTACTTC.

The J gene is TRBJ2-1, the V gene TRBV4-2; 9 bases fit TRBD2. CDR3 length equals 18 residues. Germline CDR1 is LGHNA and CDR2 is YNFKEQ. Trimming cost V 2 bases and J 1 base; bases outside gene matches: 9. CDR3 sequence (DNA): TGTGCCAGCAGCCAACGGGGCGGGGGGGAGATTTCCTACAATGAGCAGTTCTTC. Translating it yields CASSQRGGGEISYNEQFF.

This rearrangement joins TRBV9 to TRBJ1-2; 8 nucleotides line up with TRBD1. The CDR3 is 16 amino acids. V lost 0 bases, J lost 4 bases, and 8 bases stayed unmatched. Germline CDR1 is SGDLS and CDR2 is YYNGEE. DNA for the CDR3: TGTGCCAGCAGCGTAGGGGGGACAGGTCTCTCCTATGGCTACACCTTC. Protein: CASSVGGTGLSYGYTF.